A selection of T cell receptor beta chains follows, all from one sample in a study of OX40 agonist ivuxolimab in advanced cancers. TCRdb's copy holds only in-frame clones and misses some; the assay was immunoSEQ multiplex PCR. This table holds 65,000 to 100,000 clones, about nine tenths found once. The source material was CD4+ or CD8+ T cells sorted from blood, sampled in a trial of the OX40 agonist ivuxolimab. Every receptor here comes from an adult with an advanced solid tumor such as melanoma, head and neck, liver or kidney cancer. Each CDR3 is given with its conserved first and last residue. The D gene is left open where the match is weak. Clone sizes are given selectively: once, few, many, or a class where the clone is expanded.

D	V	size	J	DNA	CDR3
TRBD2	TRBV19	NA	TRBJ2-4	TGTGCCAGTAGTAATTCCGGGACTAGCGGGCAAAACATTCAGTACTTC	CASSNSGTSGQNIQYF
NA	TRBV18	NA	TRBJ2-7	TGTGCCAGCTCACCACAATCCTACGAGCAGTACTTC	CASSPQSYEQYF
NA	TRBV5-1	NA	TRBJ1-6	TGCGCCAGCAGCTTGGAGGACAGTTCACCCCTCCACTTT	CASSLEDSSPLHF
NA	TRBV15	NA	TRBJ2-2	TGTGCCACCAGCAGACTGAACACCGGGGAGCTGTTTTTT	CATSRLNTGELFF
TRBD1	TRBV6-5	NA	TRBJ1-2	TGTGCCAGCAGTTCGAGACAGGGCGTGGGAGGCTACACCTTC	CASSSRQGVGGYTF
NA	TRBV6-1	few	TRBJ1-5	TGTGCCACCCCGCGAGGATATCAGCCCCAGCATTTT	CATPRGYQPQHF
NA	TRBV7-8	NA	TRBJ1-3	TGTGCCAGCAGCGCAACCTTGGGACGGAGCTCTGGAAACACCATATATTTT	CASSATLGRSSGNTIYF
NA	TRBV2	NA	TRBJ1-3	TGTGCCAGCACTGAGCGAGGGTCTGGAAACACCATATATTTT	CASTERGSGNTIYF
NA	TRBV5-1	once	TRBJ1-1	TGCGCCAGCAGCTTAATTGGAGGACTTAACACTGAAGCTTTCTTT	CASSLIGGLNTEAFF
NA	TRBV5-1	NA	TRBJ1-5	TGCGCCAGCAGCTTGGGACCAGTCGGGGGCAATCAGCCCCAGCATTTT	CASSLGPVGGNQPQHF
NA	TRBV9	NA	TRBJ2-5	TGTGCCAGCAGCTCCGACCCCGGGGCCCGAGAGACCCAGTACTTC	CASSSDPGARETQYF
NA	TRBV19	few	TRBJ1-5	TGTGCCAGTAGGGGACCGACCAATCAGCCCCAGCATTTT	CASRGPTNQPQHF
NA	TRBV9	NA	TRBJ2-2	TGTGCCAGCAGCGTAGTGGGGGACACCGGGGAGCTGTTTTTT	CASSVVGDTGELFF
TRBD1	TRBV5-8	NA	TRBJ2-2	TGTGCCAGCAGCTTGGGACAGGGGACCGGGGAGCTGTTTTTT	CASSLGQGTGELFF
TRBD2	TRBV2	NA	TRBJ2-3	TGTGCCAGCAGGCTAGCGGGGGGGCCTCTTGGGCAGTATTTT	CASRLAGGPLGQYF
NA	TRBV19	NA	TRBJ1-5	TGTGCCAGTAGCCGTGGGGGGACCCAGCATTTT	CASSRGGTQHF
TRBD1	TRBV27	NA	TRBJ1-4	TGTGCCAGCAGCCGGACAGGGGTGGGTGAAAAACTGTTTTTT	CASSRTGVGEKLFF
TRBD1	TRBV7-2	once	TRBJ2-1	TGTGCCAGCAGGCCCCCGGGACAGGCTAATGAGCAGTTCTTC	CASRPPGQANEQFF
NA	TRBV18	NA	TRBJ1-1	TGTGCCAGCTCACCACCTACAGCGAACACTGAAGCTTTCTTT	CASSPPTANTEAFF
NA	TRBV28	once	TRBJ2-1	TGTGCCAGCCTGGGGGCGGGGTTTAAGGATGAGCAGTTCTTC	CASLGAGFKDEQFF
NA	TRBV7-9	NA	TRBJ1-3	TGTGCCAGCAGCCCGTCGGGAAACACCATATATTTT	CASSPSGNTIYF
NA	TRBV10-2	NA	TRBJ1-2	TGCGCCAGCAACCAATCCCCCGGGGGGGAAACCTATGGCTACACCTTC	CASNQSPGGETYGYTF
TRBD1	TRBV6-6	NA	TRBJ1-1	TGTGCCAGCAGGCAGGGGGTGAACACTGAAGCTTTCTTT	CASRQGVNTEAFF
TRBD1	TRBV4-1	NA	TRBJ1-1	TGCGCCAGCAGCCAAACCCAACTTAGGGGGCCCACTGAAGCTTTCTTT	CASSQTQLRGPTEAFF
NA	TRBV5-1	NA	TRBJ2-1	TGCGCCAGCAGCGCCCCCGGGCGACACAATGAGCAGTTCTTC	CASSAPGRHNEQFF
NA	TRBV7-3	NA	TRBJ2-3	TGTGCCAGCAGCTTAACAGAGGAAGGCGCGCAGTATTTT	CASSLTEEGAQYF
TRBD1	TRBV7-8	NA	TRBJ1-3	TGTGCCAGCAGCTTAACGGACAGGGCTGGAAACACCATATATTTT	CASSLTDRAGNTIYF
NA	TRBV10-2	NA	TRBJ1-4	TGCGCCAGCAGGACCCACAGAGCAACTAATGAAAAACTGTTTTTT	CASRTHRATNEKLFF
NA	TRBV6-1	NA	TRBJ1-3	TGTGCCAGCAACGACGGACTCTCTGGAAACACCATATATTTT	CASNDGLSGNTIYF
TRBD2	TRBV7-3	NA	TRBJ2-3	TGTGCCAGCAGCAACACTACCCGACTAGCGGGGGCAGATACGCAGTATTTT	CASSNTTRLAGADTQYF
NA	TRBV28	NA	TRBJ2-2	TGTGCCAGCATTGAGGTGGGAGGGAACACCGGGGAGCTGTTTTTT	CASIEVGGNTGELFF